This T cell receptor beta chain was sequenced during a study of T cell responses to AZD1222 COVID-19 vaccine. Libraries were prepared by immunoSEQ multiplex PCR; TCRdb keeps only in-frame clonotypes and omits some of them. The data hold 120,000 or so clones, with 75% to 95% observed a single time. Points from the study as a whole: Repertoires in all cases were sampled only once the peak T cell response had passed. Among spike-specific TCRs, nearly half reportedly target unmutated variant regions. Spike-spanning, vaccine-associated CD4 TCRs were dominant at 160-218 and 743-854.

V dropped 1 base and J dropped 4; count of bases not matched to a gene: 4. CDR3 length: 14 amino acids. Looked up from germline, CDR1 is SGHRS and CDR2 is YFSETQ. As regards this clone: What it binds is not known.

The gene calls are TRBV5-1 and TRBJ2-7; 8 bases agree with TRBD2. This TCR was recovered from an adult in good health. Sample: peripheral blood, taken on day 0 of AZD1222 vaccination. The CDR3 DNA sequence: TGCGCCAGCAGCTTGCGGGAGGGCCTTTACGAGCAGTACTTC. It yields the protein CASSLREGLYEQYF.